The 20 T cell receptor beta chains below all came from one sample that was sequenced in a study of OX40 agonist ivuxolimab in advanced cancers. Measured with immunoSEQ multiplex PCR; TCRdb has only the in-frame clones, and not every one. The repertoire includes about 6,700 clones, approximately 94% of them detected once, and about 10% sits in the top ten. This material consisted of CD4+ or CD8+ T cells sorted from blood, taken in a trial of the OX40 agonist ivuxolimab. The receptors come from an adult with an advanced solid tumor such as melanoma, head and neck, liver or kidney cancer.

This chain links TRBV4-2 with TRBJ2-1; D remains ambiguous. The CDR3 length is 15 residues. Trimming removed 0 bases at V and 6 bases at J, with 12 bases between. Germline loops: CDR1 LGHNA, CDR2 YNFKEQ. This chain's CDR3 is CASSQDAVVGNEQFF. In DNA, the CDR3 is TGTGCCAGCAGCCAAGATGCGGTAGTTGGCAATGAGCAGTTCTTC.

The V gene is TRBV5-1, the J gene TRBJ2-5; 13 nucleotides agree with TRBD2. The junction had 13 bases not matched to a gene; V was cut back by 4 bases and J by 4 bases. Germline assignment: CDR1 SGHRS and CDR2 YFSETQ. There are 18 residues in the CDR3. CDR3 nucleotides: TGCGCCAGCAGCCCCGCACTAGCGGGAGGGTGGGAAGGAGAGACCCAGTACTTC. Translating gives CASSPALAGGWEGETQYF.

V gene TRBV27 combines with J gene TRBJ2-3; the D is unclear. CDR1 and CDR2 from the germline V gene are MNHEY and SMNVEV (reference sequence). CDR3 size: 14 residues. Trimming left V 5 bases short and J 2 bases short, with 11 bases between. CDR3 residues: CASSVRRITDTQYF. As DNA, the CDR3 is TGTGCCAGCAGTGTCCGACGGATCACAGATACGCAGTATTTT.

V and J are TRBV6-1 and TRBJ2-3; 10 nucleotides line up with TRBD1. V was pared by 4 bases and J by 4 bases, with 11 bases of the junction left unmatched. This CDR3 is built from 17 residues. Germline lookup yields CDR1 MNHNS and CDR2 SASEGT. CDR3 residues: CASSALAGTGVPDTQYF. CDR3 coding DNA: TGTGCCAGCAGTGCTCTGGCCGGGACAGGGGTCCCAGATACGCAGTATTTT.

The rearrangement joins TRBV10-3 to TRBJ2-3; D possibly uses TRBD1 or TRBD2 (5 bases each). This CDR3 comprises 14 residues. V shed 5 bases and J shed 1 base, with 10 bases lying between them. Germline CDR1 reads ENHRY; CDR2 reads SYGVKD. In nucleotides, the CDR3 is TGTGCCATCAGTAGCCGAGGGGGCACAGATACGCAGTATTTT. Translating it yields CAISSRGGTDTQYF.

The chain combines TRBV9 with TRBJ2-7; 9 bases are shared with TRBD1. With 4 bases clipped from V and 3 bases from J, the junction kept 5 bases outside the gene matches. The CDR3 loop spans 14 amino acids. Germline lookup yields CDR1 SGDLS and CDR2 YYNGEE. The CDR3 DNA reads as TGTGCCAGCAGCCCGGGACAGGGAAACTACGAGCAGTACTTC. Its protein product is CASSPGQGNYEQYF. Full variable domain (outside the CDR3, taken from reference TRBV9 and TRBJ2-7): DSGVTQTPKHLITATGQRVTLRCSPRSGDLSVYWYQQSLDQGLQFLIQYYNGEERAKGNILERFSAQQFPDLHSELNLSSLELGDSALYFCASSPGQGNYEQYFGPGTRLTVT.

The chain uses TRBV9 and TRBJ2-5, with D perhaps matching TRBD2 (6 bases). Per germline, CDR1 SGDLS and CDR2 YYNGEE. Trimming removed 4 bases at V and 5 bases at J, with 15 bases between. There are 14 residues in the CDR3. CDR3: CASSLGEARETQYF. CDR3 DNA: TGTGCCAGCAGCCTAGGGGAGGCGAGGGAGACCCAGTACTTC.

V is TRBV29-1 and J is TRBJ2-6; D is uncertain. Germline values: CDR1 SQVTM, CDR2 ANQGSEA. This CDR3 comprises 15 residues. V shed 4 bases and J shed 0 bases, with 10 bases lying between them. CDR3 region: CSVAIASSGANVLTF. DNA of the CDR3: TGCAGCGTTGCGATAGCATCCTCTGGGGCCAACGTCCTGACTTTC.

The rearrangement uses TRBV5-6 and TRBJ2-2; a possible D gene is TRBD2 (6 bases). CDR3 length: 14 amino acids. Germline V lookup: CDR1 SGHDT, CDR2 YYEEEE. Trimming removed 0 bases at V and 3 bases at J, with 6 bases between. Written as DNA, the CDR3 is TGTGCCAGCAGCTTGGCGGGAGACACCGGGGAGCTGTTTTTT. It yields the protein CASSLAGDTGELFF.

The V gene is TRBV28, the J gene TRBJ2-7, with TRBD1 matching 9 bases. The CDR3 has 14 amino acids. Trimming cost V 5 bases and J 6 bases; bases outside gene matches: 8. Per the germline V gene, CDR1 is MDHEN and CDR2 is SYDVKM. The CDR3 nucleotides are TGTGCCAGCAGTACCGGGACAGGGAGGGCCGAGCAGTACTTC. It encodes CASSTGTGRAEQYF.

This clone was seen a single time. The chain links TRBV28 to TRBJ2-2, with D maybe TRBD2 (6 bases). The V gene's germline CDR1 is MDHEN and CDR2 SYDVKM. V lost 3 bases and J lost 8, with 10 bases in between. The CDR3 extends over 13 amino acids. This chain's CDR3 is CASSLGGGGELFF. The CDR3 DNA is TGTGCCAGCAGTTTGGGGGGAGGAGGGGAGCTGTTTTTT.

This clone was recorded only once. At one boundary the junction diverges from the germline segment, which might be a read error. V and J are TRBV11-2 and TRBJ1-1; D may be TRBD1 (5 bases). CDR3 length: 15 amino acids. Germline-derived CDR1 and CDR2 are SGHAT and FQNNGV. CDR3: CTSSLMSRTNPEAFF. In DNA form, the CDR3 reads TGTACCAGCAGCTTAATGTCCAGGACAAACCCTGAAGCTTTCTTT.

This sequence joins TRBV6-6 and TRBJ2-7, with D hard to call. CDR3 length: 14 amino acids. Per germline, CDR1 MNHNY and CDR2 SVGAGI (reference sequence). V gave up 0 bases and J gave up 6 bases, with 12 bases separating them. This CDR3 is CASSYSGSFREQYF. DNA of the CDR3: TGTGCCAGCAGTTACTCGGGTTCCTTTCGCGAGCAGTACTTC.

The chain uses TRBV7-2 and TRBJ2-7, with 9 bases matching TRBD2. V shed 7 bases, J shed 1 base, and the junction held 2 bases outside the gene matches. Germline CDR1 and CDR2: SGHTA and FQGNSA. CDR3 length: 13 amino acids. The CDR3 protein is CASNSGSSYEQYF. Here the CDR3 DNA reads TGTGCCAGCAATAGCGGGAGTTCCTACGAGCAGTACTTC.

The genes are TRBV30 and TRBJ1-2; D is possibly TRBD1 (5 bases). V was clipped by 0 bases and J by 3 bases, with 8 bases between them. This CDR3 has 13 residues. Germline V gene data show CDR1 as GTSNPN and CDR2 as SVGIG (reference sequence). The CDR3 loop reads CAWSVAGDYGYTF. In nucleotides, the CDR3 is TGTGCCTGGAGTGTAGCGGGGGACTATGGCTACACCTTC.

This chain connects TRBV30 to TRBJ1-2, with TRBD1 as a possible D gene (6 bases). Germline-derived CDR1 and CDR2 are GTSNPN and SVGIG (reference sequence). V was trimmed by 1 base and J by 7 bases, leaving 13 bases between them. The CDR3 is 13 residues long. CDR3 sequence (DNA): TGTGCCTGGAGTGAAACAGGGTTGTCTGGCTACACCTTC. Translated: CAWSETGLSGYTF.

The chain is built from TRBV5-1 and TRBJ2-2, with D perhaps assigned TRBD1 or TRBD2 (5 bases each). Deletions cut 4 bases from V and 4 bases from J, with 11 bases between. Germline CDR1 is SGHRS and CDR2 is YFSETQ. This CDR3 region has 14 residues. The CDR3 sequence is CASSVQGATGELFF. The CDR3 DNA reads TGCGCCAGCAGCGTCCAGGGAGCCACCGGGGAGCTGTTTTTT.

The CDR3 bases are TGTGCCAGCAGCACAGCAATCCGGGCGGGGGGCTACACCTTC. Amino acid sequence: CASSTAIRAGGYTF. V is TRBV5-4 and J is TRBJ1-2; D gene uncertain. The CDR3 totals 14 residues. Trimming stripped 4 bases from V and 8 bases from J, with 18 bases between. CDR1 SGHNT and CDR2 YYREEE come from the germline V gene (reference sequence).

The CDR3 coding sequence is TGTGCCAGCCGTCTGGCTAGCGGGAGTTACGAGCAGTACTTC. Its protein is CASRLASGSYEQYF. The rearrangement links TRBV27 to TRBJ2-7; 10 bases are a match to TRBD2. With 8 bases clipped from V and 4 bases from J, the junction kept 8 bases outside the gene matches. CDR3 length: 14 residues. Germline lookup yields CDR1 MNHEY and CDR2 SMNVEV (reference sequence).

This chain connects TRBV10-3 to TRBJ2-6, with 9 bases identical to TRBD1. CDR3 size: 18 residues. The V segment lost 4 bases and the J segment 4 bases; nucleotides outside the gene matches: 11. Germline CDR1 reads ENHRY; CDR2 reads SYGVKD. The CDR3 sequence is CAISVRSGTGSGANVLTF. CDR3 DNA sequence: TGTGCCATCAGTGTTCGCTCCGGGACAGGGTCCGGGGCCAACGTCCTGACTTTC.